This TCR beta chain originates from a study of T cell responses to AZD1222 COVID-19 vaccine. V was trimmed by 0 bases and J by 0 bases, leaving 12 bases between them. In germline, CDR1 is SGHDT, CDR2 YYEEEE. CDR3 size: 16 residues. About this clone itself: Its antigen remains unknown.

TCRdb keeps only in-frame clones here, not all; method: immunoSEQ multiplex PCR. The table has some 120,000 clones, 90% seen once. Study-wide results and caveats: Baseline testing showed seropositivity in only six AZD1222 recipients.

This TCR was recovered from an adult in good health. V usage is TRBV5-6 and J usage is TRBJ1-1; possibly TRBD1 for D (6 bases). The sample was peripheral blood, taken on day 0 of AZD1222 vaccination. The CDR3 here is CASSLGTVKMNTEAFF. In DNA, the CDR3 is TGTGCCAGCAGCTTGGGGACAGTCAAGATGAACACTGAAGCTTTCTTT.